This record covers a single T cell receptor (beta chain). The data were taken from a study of blood T cell repertoires in COVID-19. Produced via immunoSEQ multiplex PCR; TCRdb's table is partial and in-frame only. The sample lists 150,000 to 250,000 clones, more than 65% occurring once. The specimen was PBMCs or T cells enriched from blood (not recorded which). The source is a middle-aged man who had recovered from COVID-19.

The CDR3 sequence is CASSSVLAGGLSDTQYF. The CDR3 coding sequence is TGTGCCAGCAGCTCGGTCCTAGCGGGGGGGCTGTCAGATACGCAGTATTTT. J is TRBJ2-3 and V is TRBV7-2; 12 nucleotides align to TRBD2. The CDR3 is 17 amino acids. Germline values: CDR1 SGHTA, CDR2 FQGNSA. J was trimmed by 4 bases and V by 4 bases; bases with no gene match: 9. Combining the CDR3 with reference TRBV7-2 and TRBJ2-3 gives the whole variable domain GAGVSQSPSNKVTEKGKDVELRCDPISGHTALYWYRQSLGQGLEFLIYFQGNSAPDKSGLPSDRFSAERTGGSVSTLTIQRTQQEDSAVYLCASSSVLAGGLSDTQYFGPGTRLTVL.